This TCR beta chain was recovered during a study of CD8+CD57+ T cells in acquired aplastic anemia. Across the whole study: Average DNA yield from sorted CD4+ and CD8+ cells was around 3 ug.

The study profiled TCR beta VDJ and CDR3 using genomic DNA as template. TCRdb redid the calling of the reads with MiXCR, one entry per CDR3 protein. This table holds some 180,000 distinct CDR3 sequences, less than 50% found once. Before being chosen for sequencing, patients had shown CD8+CD57+ cell expansion by flow cytometry. Sampling of blood occurred while the patients had still received no therapy. The study, taken as a whole, reports: No significant difference in CD8+ Simpson's diversity was found between patients and controls. Patients shared approximately 30 CD8+ CDR3 sequences with controls.

Remarks on this clonotype: What it recognizes is unknown. The junction and the germline gene differ at one end; a read error may be behind it.

The CDR3 has 17 amino acids. From germline, CDR1 is WNHNN and CDR2 SYGVQD (reference sequence). Material for sequencing was sorted CD4+, CD8+, or CD8+CD57+ T cells (not recorded which) from PBMCs. The chain couples TRBV10-1 to TRBJ2-2; 7 bases are a match to TRBD2. The source of this sequence is a human donor with aplastic anemia. The CDR3 is CASSESTAGSNIGELLF. In nucleotides, the CDR3 is TGCGCCAGCAGTGAGTCAACAGCGGGGTCGAACATCGGGGAGCTGCTTTTT.